This TCR beta chain was observed in a study of cytomegalovirus exposure and HLA in healthy donors (dated by TCRdb to 2017 to 2019). Notes on the research overall: An earlier analysis of roughly 630 of the donors reported 250 to 300 Gb of sequence data and approximately 110 million unique TCR beta sequences from approximately 180 million T cells. Roughly 290 gigabases of sequencing data and tens of millions of unique TCR sequences made up an early release that covered under 750 HLA-typed donors. The genetic ancestry cluster associated with self-reported Caucasian donors included approximately 85% of the 300 to 400 genotyped donors. The study aimed to test whether signatures of past pathogen exposure could be identified by cataloging public T cell receptors. Using immunosequencing, the study profiled T cell repertoires from around 680 subjects and related those repertoires to cytomegalovirus serostatus. A separate validation cohort of about 110 different subjects was used in addition to the roughly 640-subject first cohort. High-throughput TCR immunosequencing, statistical association of individual TCRs with disease status, and machine learning were combined to predict cytomegalovirus infection status. A later analysis re-analyzed previously published TCR beta repertoires from several hundred donors and added high-resolution HLA genotyping to study TCR occurrence patterns. In the later analysis, no new phenotypic data were used to find candidate immune exposures; instead, reliance was placed on TCR beta sequences and their occurrence across donors. An earlier analysis of nearly 600 of the donors applied high-throughput TCR beta sequencing to assess whether each TCR beta V gene segment acted as functional or pseudogenic. Donor age, sex, ethnicity and CMV serostatus were collected together with the repertoire data. In a later genetic analysis, genome-wide SNP genotypes for about 55% of the 666 donors were used, and that subset was treated as a discovery cohort. Every repertoire in the discovery cohort had been generated on one and the same sequencing platform. HLA typing included class I and class II loci at four-digit resolution. Typing coverage varied by locus: about 629-630 donors for A, B, C, DRB1 and DQB1; 522 for DQA1; nearly 610 for DPA1; some 470 for DPB1. A handful of DR-DQ haplotypes were handled as single units for association and clustering because linkage in the cohort was strong. Among 398 genotyped donors of the cohort, an average of approximately 240,000 unique TCR beta nucleotide sequences were sequenced per donor, 15% to 20% of them non-productive.

V loses 5 bases, J loses 6 bases, and the germline ends lie 9 bases apart. In the germline V gene, CDR1 corresponds to SGHRS and CDR2 to YFSETQ. The CDR3 runs 13 amino acids, cysteine and phenylalanine included. CDR3 DNA only is kept here, 39 bases in frame from base 1. The cohort was made up of 666 healthy bone marrow donors. At the time of sampling, every cohort member was nominally healthy, though immune exposures that went unrecorded were likely present. The donor was CMV seronegative and was included in the group of over 300 seronegative cohort members. A peripheral blood sample was provided by each donor, and peripheral blood mononuclear cells were used for TCR beta sequencing. The Qiagen DNeasy Blood Extraction Kit was used to extract genomic DNA from the blood cell samples. On the study overall, not on this receptor specifically: The classifier was reported to diagnose cytomegalovirus status with high specificity and sensitivity in both the original cohort and the validation cohort. In a later genetic analysis, a missense DCLRE1C variant was associated with V-gene and J-gene trimming of TCR beta chains, and the association was replicated in an independent cohort. For the cohort, immune exposure information was limited to CMV serostatus. A few of the identified cytomegalovirus-associated TCR beta chains were confirmed in vitro to be specific for cytomegalovirus antigens. Roughly uniform sequencing depth across donors was assumed in presence/absence analyses, although this assumption may not hold. At a false discovery rate of 0.05, a later analysis linked some 17,000 TCR beta sequences to specific HLA alleles. In an earlier analysis of 587 of the donors, most TCR beta V segments appeared in productive rearrangements about 90% or about 30% of the time, broadly matching IMGT annotations. According to a later genetic analysis, donors in an Asian-associated ancestry cluster had fewer N-insertions in productive TCRs than the roughly 670-donor mean. Most TCR sequences were observed very rarely across donors, whereas some public TCRs were present in many individuals. The earlier analysis of 450 to 700 of the donors excluded about 16 rarely observed V segments, including chromosome 9 orphons, because counts were too low. Some IMGT-functional V segments, including TRBV6-2 and TRBV6-3, could not be distinguished by the 87-base-pair reads and were therefore excluded. A further reported finding was that TCR beta sequences accurately predicted the HLA-A and HLA-B alleles for most subjects in the first cohort. When HLA alleles, especially DR and DQ, strongly co-occurred, TCR associations were difficult to assign to individual alleles. According to a later analysis, TCR association rates differed among HLA loci, with DRB1 alleles showing the most associated TCRs and HLA-C alleles showing the fewest. Linkage disequilibrium might explain the correlated functional status among segregating V segments, but an unknown experimental factor could not be excluded. A later analysis found that most CMV-associated TCR beta chains appeared HLA-restricted, with HLA associations seemingly driven largely by CMV exposure. According to the authors, the approach could potentially be generalized to other disease states and immunological phenotypes. A cluster of highly shared sequence variants was judged likely to be a technical artifact of the sequencing pipeline. The study gave a list of 150 to 200 TCR beta chains associated with cytomegalovirus. In a later analysis, HLA-associated TCR beta chains showed more clonal expansion and lower generation probabilities than non-associated chains that were equally common. Because HLA typing was unavailable for some donors at each locus, only the typed subset was used in association tests. In this cohort, only TCR beta chains were sequenced, and detectable features were limited by the absence of alpha or paired-chain data. A later analysis reported that several top co-occurrence clusters appeared linked to parvovirus B19, influenza, CMV and Epstein-Barr virus.

Libraries were prepared through the immunoSEQ multiplex PCR assay. The multiplex PCR relied on a mix of 60 forward primers for TCR Vbeta segments and 13 reverse primers for TCR Jbeta segments. Amplification of the CDR3 region of rearranged TCR beta genes was performed with a multiplex PCR assay on genomic DNA. On the Illumina HiSeq System, the amplified TCR beta libraries were sequenced as 87-base-pair reads. Per the authors' processing: In a later analysis, roughly 80 million unique TCR beta chains were counted across the 500 to 850 repertoires, and roughly 11 million of these chains were shared by at least two donors. To remove PCR and sequencing errors, raw reads were error-corrected and collapsed into unique sequences using a nearest-neighbor algorithm that merged closely related sequences. CDR3 sequences were aligned to IMGT reference sequences to assign V, D and J gene segments. For a sequence to be retained, a match of at least six nucleotides was required to both a V gene segment and a J gene segment. Rearrangements were classified as productive when the CDR3 lacked stop codons and remained in frame with V and J, and all other rearrangements were classified as non-productive. CDR3 was defined by IMGT convention, running from the second conserved V-encoded cysteine to the conserved J-encoded phenylalanine. The earlier analysis of approximately 590 of the donors excluded any sequence lacking an unambiguous match to a single V gene segment. An earlier analysis of 587 of the donors called V segments functional above 56.7% productive rearrangements and segregating when the between-donor standard deviation exceeded 5%. A statistical classification framework was built for diagnosing cytomegalovirus status from the catalog of TCR beta chain sequences. In a later analysis, TCR nucleotide sequences were compared against IMGT/GENE-DB human TR gene sequences so that V and J genes could be assigned. Using the TCRdist pipeline, a later analysis assigned CDR3 sequences along with most-parsimonious VDJ recombination scenarios. In a later analysis, each TCR beta chain was defined by its CDR3 amino acid sequence together with its V-gene family, and reads without a unique V-gene family were excluded. To address suspected cross-contamination and a sequencing artifact, a later analysis removed 592 highly shared, low-generation-probability nucleotide sequences. A later analysis calculated a clonal expansion index for each public chain from normalized within-repertoire ranks of inferred template counts. A later analysis computed generation probabilities with a VDJ recombination model fitted to out-of-frame rearrangements, and checked the results against IGoR. A later analysis scored TCR-TCR, TCR-HLA and TCR-CMV co-occurrence with hypergeometric tests, applying a repertoire-size bias correction to TCR pairs. False discovery rates were estimated in a later analysis by permuting HLA or CMV assignments 20 times. In a later analysis, co-occurring TCRs were grouped using DBSCAN, and TCRdist sequence similarity was added for clustering within HLA-allele-positive subsets. Co-occurrence clustering excluded repertoires with fewer than 30,000 or more than 120,000 public chains, plus five with anomalous nucleotide sharing. TCRdb re-hosts the immuneACCESS table, in-frame sequences only. Its copies lack some clones; in the studies checked, an unresolved V gene accounts for under half of them, and the cause for the rest is not known. The DNA gave D and trimming, while V, J and clone size come from that table. This sample lists some 190,000 clones; over 80% were detected once. In total, the top ten clones hold 1.2% of the sample.

Concerning this clone: Which antigen it targets is not known. Base qualities are missing; no much larger clone stands one base away.

This clonotype originated in a boy younger than 10 in good health and CMV-seronegative. This sequence uses TRBV5-1 and TRBJ1-6; the D gene lacks a confident call. The specimen sequenced was PBMCs. The CDR3 sequence is CASSGGSNSPLHF. The DNA is as follows: TGCGCCAGCAGTGGAGGGTCTAATTCACCCCTCCACTTT. The CDR3, completed at both ends by the reference TRBV5-1 and TRBJ1-6 genes, gives the full variable domain KAGVTQTPRYLIKTRGQQVTLSCSPISGHRSVSWYQQTPGQGLQFLFEYFSETQRNKGNFPGRFSGRQFSNSRSEMNVSTLELGDSALYLCASSGGSNSPLHFGNGTRLTVT.